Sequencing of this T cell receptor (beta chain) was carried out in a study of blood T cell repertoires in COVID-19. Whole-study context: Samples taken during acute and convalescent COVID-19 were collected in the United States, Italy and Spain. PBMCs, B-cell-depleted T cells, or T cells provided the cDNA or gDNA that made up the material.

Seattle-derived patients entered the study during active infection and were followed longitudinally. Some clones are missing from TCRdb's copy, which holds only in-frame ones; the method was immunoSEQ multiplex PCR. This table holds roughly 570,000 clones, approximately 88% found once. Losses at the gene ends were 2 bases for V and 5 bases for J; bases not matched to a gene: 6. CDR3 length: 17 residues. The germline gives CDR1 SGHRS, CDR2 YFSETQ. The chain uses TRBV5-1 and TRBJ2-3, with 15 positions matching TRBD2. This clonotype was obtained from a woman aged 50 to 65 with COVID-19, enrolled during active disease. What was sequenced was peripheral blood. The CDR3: CASSFGGLAGGQDTQYF. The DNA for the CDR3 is TGCGCCAGCAGCTTTGGCGGACTAGCGGGGGGGCAAGATACGCAGTATTTT.